The 25 T cell receptor beta chains below were found in one sample sequenced in a study of lymphopenia after photon versus proton radiotherapy. Only in-frame clones appear in the TCRdb table, and some are missing; sequencing was by immunoSEQ multiplex PCR. The sample holds more than 25,000 clones, roughly 80% seen once. The sequencing used peripheral blood, collected from a patient treated with photon-based radiotherapy. These TCRs come from a woman aged 45-59 years with pancreatic cancer.

This chain joins TRBV6-1 and TRBJ1-1, with D unresolved. Germline V gene sequence: CDR1 MNHNS, CDR2 SASEGT. The V gene lost 7 bases and the J gene lost 2 bases, with 11 bases spanning the gap. The CDR3 has 13 amino acids. As DNA, the CDR3 is TGTGCCAGCACTTCAATGGTCAACACTGAAGCTTTCTTT. This gives the protein CASTSMVNTEAFF.

V gene TRBV18 combines with J gene TRBJ2-3; D call uncertain. V was shortened by 1 base and J by 2 bases, with 13 bases between the two germline ends. The germline V gene encodes CDR1 KGHSH and CDR2 LQKENI. This CDR3 comprises 16 residues. The CDR3 nucleotides read TGTGCCAGCTCACCACTCAAGGGATTACCCACAGATACGCAGTATTTT. Protein product: CASSPLKGLPTDTQYF.

V and J are TRBV2 and TRBJ2-3; maybe TRBD2 (6 bases). This CDR3 spans 14 amino acids. Germline V gene sequence: CDR1 SNHLY, CDR2 FYNNEI. The germline V and J ends were trimmed by 5 bases and 1 base, with 10 bases remaining between them. The CDR3 region is CASSSPGGTDTQYF. For the CDR3, the DNA is TGTGCCAGCAGTAGTCCGGGAGGCACAGATACGCAGTATTTT.

This chain uses TRBV19 with TRBJ2-1, with D hard to call. Trimming shortened V by 3 bases and J by 7 bases, and 7 bases separated the two germline ends. The length of the CDR3 is 12 residues. The germline V gene has CDR1 LNHDA and CDR2 SQIVND (reference sequence). CDR3 in amino acids: CASSISVNEQFF. The CDR3 nucleotides read TGTGCCAGTAGTATTTCGGTAAATGAGCAGTTCTTC.

The chain recombines TRBV6-6 with TRBJ1-2; D is unclear. The CDR3 consists of 11 residues. V was trimmed by 9 bases and J by 9 bases, leaving 14 bases between them. Germline CDR1 and CDR2: MNHNY and SVGAGI (reference sequence). The CDR3 sequence is CASLALGCYTF. As DNA, the CDR3 is TGTGCCAGTTTGGCGCTGGGATGCTACACCTTC.

This sequence joins TRBV15 and TRBJ2-1, with a weak D call TRBD2 (6 bases). V was cut by 5 bases and J by 8 bases, with 19 bases left in between. Per germline, CDR1 LNHNV and CDR2 YYDKDF (reference sequence). The CDR3 runs to 15 residues. CDR3 DNA sequence: TGTGCCACCAGCCGCTACCGAGGAGGGGCCGATGAGCAGTTCTTC. Encoded protein: CATSRYRGGADEQFF.

This chain joins TRBV10-3 and TRBJ2-7, with D maybe TRBD2 (5 bases). Germline V gene data show CDR1 as ENHRY and CDR2 as SYGVKD. The CDR3 consists of 15 residues. The ends were cut back, 11 bases at V and 0 bases at J, with 20 bases in the middle. DNA for the CDR3: TGTGCCGCATCTTATAACAGCGGTCTCTCCTACGAGCAGTACTTC. Amino acids: CAASYNSGLSYEQYF.

The chain combines TRBV10-3 with TRBJ1-2, with 9 bases lining up with TRBD1. Germline V gene lookup returns CDR1 ENHRY and CDR2 SYGVKD. There are 14 residues in the CDR3. V was pared by 5 bases and J by 3 bases, with 4 bases of the junction left unmatched. DNA of the CDR3: TGTGCCATCAGTCCGGGACAGGGATACTATGGCTACACCTTC. This codes for CAISPGQGYYGYTF.

The chain employs TRBV4-3 and TRBJ2-2, with 9 bases identical to TRBD2. This CDR3 has 16 residues. The trim removed 4 bases at V and 5 bases at J, leaving 8 bases unmatched. The V gene's germline CDR1 is LGHNA and CDR2 YSLEER. The CDR3 protein is CASSRGAAGGTGELFF. CDR3 nucleotides: TGCGCCAGCAGCCGCGGCGCAGCGGGAGGTACCGGGGAGCTGTTTTTT.

This chain joins TRBV5-4 and TRBJ2-3; TRBD2 agrees at 9 bases. Germline V gene lookup returns CDR1 SGHNT and CDR2 YYREEE (reference sequence). The CDR3 length is 14 residues. V was pared by 4 bases and J by 5 bases, with 5 bases of the junction left unmatched. The CDR3 spells CASSPAGGGDTQYF. As DNA, the CDR3 is TGTGCCAGCAGCCCAGCGGGAGGCGGAGATACGCAGTATTTT.

The chain carries TRBV4-3 and TRBJ2-3; perhaps TRBD2 as D (6 bases). Per germline, CDR1 LGHNA and CDR2 YSLEER. V was trimmed by 8 bases and J by 2 bases, leaving 11 bases between them. This CDR3 is 13 amino acids long. CDR3 sequence reads: CASPSGFTDTQYF. CDR3 nucleotide sequence: TGCGCCAGCCCAAGCGGGTTCACAGATACGCAGTATTTT.

The chain joins TRBV7-9 to TRBJ2-7; 7 bases are shared with TRBD1. Losses at the gene ends were 5 bases for V and 4 bases for J; bases not matched to a gene: 8. The length of the CDR3 is 14 residues. Germline V CDR1 and CDR2: SEHNR, FQNEAQ (reference sequence). CDR3 nucleotide sequence: TGTGCCAGCAGCCCTCGGGACAGCTCTTACGAGCAGTACTTC. It codes for CASSPRDSSYEQYF.

This chain joins TRBV11-2 and TRBJ1-1; 7 nucleotides match TRBD1. V lost 4 bases to trimming and J lost 9 bases; unmatched junction nucleotides: 8. Per the germline V gene, CDR1 is SGHAT and CDR2 is FQNNGV. The CDR3 extends over 13 amino acids. This chain's CDR3 is CASSSTGTVKAFF. For the CDR3, the DNA is TGTGCCAGCAGCTCAACCGGGACAGTAAAAGCTTTCTTT.

V is TRBV11-3 and J is TRBJ1-5; a weak D match, TRBD1 (6 bases). This CDR3 has 15 amino acids. Germline V gene sequence: CDR1 SGHNT, CDR2 YENEEA. V shed 4 bases and J shed 0 bases, with 10 bases lying between them. This chain's CDR3 is CASSSTGRSNQPQHF. CDR3 in DNA: TGTGCCAGCAGCTCCACAGGGCGTAGCAATCAGCCCCAGCATTTT.

J is TRBJ1-6 and V is TRBV7-8, with D possibly matching TRBD1 (5 bases). The germline V and J ends were trimmed by 3 bases and 4 bases, with 19 bases remaining between them. Germline values: CDR1 SGHVS, CDR2 FQNEAQ. This CDR3 spans 18 amino acids. The CDR3 is CASSLLQVGTGYNSPLHF. The CDR3 DNA reads as TGTGCCAGCAGCTTGTTACAAGTCGGCACAGGATATAATTCACCCCTCCACTTT.

V usage is TRBV21-1 and J usage is TRBJ1-3; TRBD1 is the table's D call, not checked against the DNA. TRBV21-1 is shown as a pseudogene. This CDR3 comprises 17 residues. CDR3 nucleotides: TGTGCCAGCAGCCCTTGGACAGGGACAAGCTCTGGAAACACCATATATTTT. Amino acid sequence: CASSPWTGTSSGNTIYF.

The chain combines TRBV19 with TRBJ1-1; TRBD1 might be the D (5 bases). V lost 3 bases, J lost 1 base, and 9 bases lay in between. The CDR3 has 14 amino acids. Germline V lookup: CDR1 LNHDA, CDR2 SQIVND (reference sequence). This CDR3 is CASSIGGANTEAFF. The CDR3 DNA reads as TGTGCCAGTAGTATTGGAGGGGCGAACACTGAAGCTTTCTTT.

The rearrangement joins TRBV15 to TRBJ1-1; 8 bases line up with TRBD1. The CDR3 length is 16 residues. Germline V gene lookup returns CDR1 LNHNV and CDR2 YYDKDF (reference sequence). V was pared by 1 base and J by 1 base, with 5 bases of the junction left unmatched. CDR3 DNA sequence: TGTGCCACCAGCAGAGGACAGGGGTTTTCGAACACTGAAGCTTTCTTT. Protein: CATSRGQGFSNTEAFF.

The chain is built from TRBV18 and TRBJ2-1, with D tentatively TRBD1 or TRBD2 (5 bases each). Trimming shortened V by 3 bases and J by 9 bases, and 12 bases separated the two germline ends. Germline V gene data show CDR1 as KGHSH and CDR2 as LQKENI. This CDR3 has 13 residues. The CDR3 spells CASSPPRGGEQFF. The CDR3 bases are TGTGCCAGCTCACCCCCGAGGGGCGGTGAGCAGTTCTTC.

V gene TRBV29-1 combines with J gene TRBJ2-1; 16 nucleotides align to TRBD2. The CDR3 totals 17 residues. Germline CDR1 is SQVTM and CDR2 is ANQGSEA. After removal of 5 bases from V and 2 bases from J, the junction contained 6 bases not matched to a gene. The CDR3 DNA reads TGCAGCGTTCAAGGGACTAGCGGGAGGGGGACCTACAATGAGCAGTTCTTC. It codes for CSVQGTSGRGTYNEQFF.

This clone showed up just a few times. The rearrangement links TRBV29-1 to TRBJ2-1; 16 bases are shared with TRBD2. The CDR3 covers 17 residues. Germline CDR1 is SQVTM and CDR2 is ANQGSEA. V lost 4 bases, J lost 1 base, and 4 bases stayed unmatched. CDR3 amino acids: CSVVGTSGRGSYNEQFF. The CDR3 DNA reads TGCAGCGTTGTGGGGACTAGCGGGAGGGGGTCCTACAATGAGCAGTTCTTC.

The chain joins TRBV10-2 to TRBJ2-1; maybe TRBD2 (7 bases). CDR3 size: 20 residues. Germline values: CDR1 WSHSY, CDR2 SAAADI. V gave up 3 bases and J gave up 2 bases, with 26 bases separating them. This chain's CDR3 is CASSDSRGQGGSLTYNEQFF. For the CDR3, the DNA is TGCGCCAGCAGTGATTCACGGGGGCAGGGCGGGAGTTTAACCTACAATGAGCAGTTCTTC.

This chain uses TRBV6-6 with TRBJ2-7; D possibly corresponds to TRBD2 (7 bases). The CDR3 extends over 13 amino acids. Deletions cut 9 bases from V and 2 bases from J, with 14 bases between. Germline V gene data show CDR1 as MNHNY and CDR2 as SVGAGI (reference sequence). CDR3 in amino acids: CASCRGAAYEQYF. The CDR3 DNA reads TGTGCCAGTTGTCGGGGGGCCGCCTACGAGCAGTACTTC.

The chain employs TRBV12-5 and TRBJ2-2, with TRBD2 as a possible D gene (5 bases). The CDR3 is 15 residues long. V was clipped by 5 bases and J by 1 base, with 11 bases between them. Germline V gives CDR1 LGHNT, CDR2 FRNRAP. CDR3 region: CASGPGVLNTGELFF. CDR3 bases: TGTGCTAGTGGTCCCGGGGTGCTGAACACCGGGGAGCTGTTTTTT.

A note on this clone: The germline gene is not matched at one end of the junction; a read error may be the cause. The sample carries other DNA sequences with the same CDR3. This rearrangement joins TRBV27 to TRBJ2-7, with 9 bases matching TRBD2. There are 17 residues in the CDR3. Germline-derived CDR1 and CDR2 are MNHEY and SMNVEV (reference sequence). CDR3 nucleotides: TGTGCCAGCAACTCCTTGGCCCCAGCGGGAGGTACCTACGAACAGTACTTC. It codes for CASNSLAPAGGTYEQYF.